The 9 T cell receptor beta chains below were found in one sample sequenced in a study of graft-versus-host responses after intestinal transplantation. These TCRs are of unknown antigen specificity. Profiled with immunoSEQ multiplex PCR; TCRdb holds only in-frame clones, not every one. Here the sample spans tens of thousands of clones, roughly four fifths being singletons. The sequenced sample was unstimulated CD8+ T cells sorted from spleen or lymph node cells, obtained before intestinal transplant. Receptors originate from a human donor who received an intestinal transplant.

The chain has TRBV19 and TRBJ2-1, with a weak D call TRBD1 (6 bases). CDR1 is LNHDA, CDR2 SQIVND, per germline (reference sequence). The CDR3 spans 14 residues. V was trimmed by 5 bases and J by 6 bases, leaving 14 bases between them. The CDR3, as DNA: TGTGCCAGTAGTCTGCAGGGGCGAGGCAATGAGCAGTTCTTC. Translating gives CASSLQGRGNEQFF.

This clone was observed once. The V gene is TRBV10-2, the J gene TRBJ2-5; 9 bases align to TRBD2. Germline lookup yields CDR1 WSHSY and CDR2 SAAADI. The CDR3 spans 15 residues. The V segment lost 2 bases and the J segment 5 bases; nucleotides outside the gene matches: 6. CDR3 amino acids: CASSELAGFGETQYF. Here the CDR3 DNA reads TGCGCCAGCAGTGAGCTAGCGGGGTTCGGGGAGACCCAGTACTTC.

This chain connects TRBV28 to TRBJ1-1; TRBD1 is a possible D gene (5 bases). The CDR3 sequence is 14 residues long. CDR1 is MDHEN and CDR2 is SYDVKM in the germline V gene. With 3 bases removed from V and 4 bases from J, the gap between germline ends came to 12 bases. This CDR3 is CASSFKGRGTEAFF. The CDR3 nucleotides read TGTGCCAGCAGTTTTAAAGGTAGGGGCACTGAAGCTTTCTTT.

This clone appeared a single time. This chain uses TRBV27 with TRBJ2-4; tentatively, D is TRBD2 (6 bases). The CDR3 has 13 residues. The V end lost 3 bases, the J end lost 7 bases, and 10 bases lay between the germline ends. CDR1 and CDR2 from the germline V gene are MNHEY and SMNVEV (reference sequence). The CDR3 bases are TGTGCCAGCAGTTTGGCCCGGGAGAACATTCAGTACTTC. Residues: CASSLARENIQYF.

This clone was observed once. The chain employs TRBV29-1 and TRBJ2-5, with a tentative D call TRBD1 (6 bases). V gave up 6 bases and J gave up 1 base, with 18 bases separating them. Germline CDR1 SQVTM, CDR2 ANQGSEA. The length of the CDR3 is 15 residues. The CDR3 protein is CSVIHKRTAQETQYF. In DNA, the CDR3 is TGCAGCGTAATTCACAAAAGGACAGCCCAAGAGACCCAGTACTTC. The whole variable domain, remainder taken from reference TRBV29-1 and TRBJ2-5, is SAVISQKPSRDICQRGTSLTIQCQVDSQVTMMFWYRQQPGQSLTLIATANQGSEATYESGFVIDKFPISRPNLTFSTLTVSNMSPEDSSIYLCSVIHKRTAQETQYFGPGTRLLVL.

This chain uses TRBV10-3 with TRBJ2-5, with D perhaps matching TRBD1 (5 bases). Germline loops: CDR1 ENHRY, CDR2 SYGVKD. The V end lost 2 bases, the J end lost 7 bases, and 14 bases lay between the germline ends. This CDR3 comprises 14 residues. CDR3 in amino acids: CAISEADGQWTQYF. The CDR3 region has the DNA TGTGCCATCAGTGAGGCCGACGGACAATGGACCCAGTACTTC.

This chain connects TRBV28 to TRBJ2-3, with D maybe TRBD1 (6 bases). The V end was cut by 5 bases, the J end by 2 bases, with 11 bases between. The CDR3 length is 14 residues. Germline CDR1 and CDR2: MDHEN and SYDVKM. Here the CDR3 DNA reads TGTGCCAGCAGTGGACAGACCTACACAGATACGCAGTATTTT. Protein sequence: CASSGQTYTDTQYF.

V gene TRBV21-1 combines with J gene TRBJ2-5; TRBD2, the table's D call, was not compared with the DNA. TRBV21-1 is recorded as a pseudogene. The length of the CDR3 is 17 residues. This chain's CDR3 is CASSSACLAANQETQYF. The CDR3 coding sequence is TGTGCCAGCAGCAGTGCGTGTCTAGCGGCTAACCAAGAGACCCAGTACTTC.

The CDR3 loop reads CASSRGGYGQTEKLFF. In DNA form, the CDR3 reads TGTGCCAGCAGCAGGGGGGGGTACGGACAGACTGAAAAACTGTTTTTT. The chain is built from TRBV9 and TRBJ1-4; maybe TRBD1 (6 bases). This CDR3 comprises 16 residues. Germline assignment: CDR1 SGDLS and CDR2 YYNGEE. V was trimmed by 4 bases and J by 7 bases, leaving 20 bases between them.